Sequencing of this TCR beta chain was carried out in a study of regulatory T cells in long-lasting Graves disease. CDR3 regions were amplified by Arm-PCR using iRepertoire HTBI primers to build TCR beta libraries. MiXCR, run by TCRdb on the multiplex PCR reads, gives a single entry per CDR3 protein. The sample has about 370,000 distinct CDR3 sequences, 15% to 18% seen once. This clonotype was recorded at least ten times. Stated time point: newly diagnosed GD, antithyroid drugs for less than 3 months. The TCR library was prepared using RNA isolated from PBMCs. The CDR3 is 14 amino acids. Trimming pared 6 bases from V and 4 bases from J, leaving 15 bases between. Germline CDR1 SGHRS, CDR2 YFSETQ.

The sequence came from a female donor with Graves disease. V and J are TRBV5-1 and TRBJ2-3, with D perhaps TRBD2 (6 bases). The sequenced sample was peripheral blood mononuclear cells (PBMCs), obtained at new diagnosis, from a patient treated with antithyroid drugs. The CDR3 DNA follows: TGCGCCAGCACCCCGGGCGGGATCGCAGATACGCAGTATTTT. It codes for CASTPGGIADTQYF.